This TCR beta chain was obtained from a study of CD8+CD57+ T cells in acquired aplastic anemia. Across the study: Isolated CD4+ and CD8+ cells, once sorted, yielded DNA averaging approximately 3 ug.

A word on this clonotype: What it recognizes is unknown.

Study findings and constraints: It was found that roughly 29 CD8+ CDR3 sequences were shared between patients and controls. Controls and patients did not differ significantly in CD8+ Simpson's diversity.

According to the study, genomic DNA was the template for TCR beta VDJ and CDR3 profiling. TCRdb fed the reads into MiXCR, producing one record per CDR3 protein. Found here are roughly 130,000 distinct CDR3 sequences, 48% of them singletons; the top ten hold 2% to 3%. Germline lookup yields CDR1 LGHDT and CDR2 YNNKEL (reference sequence). V was pared by 0 bases and J by 4 bases, with 13 bases between. The CDR3 is 17 amino acids. Sequences were obtained from sorted CD4+, CD8+, or CD8+CD57+ T cells (not recorded which) from PBMCs. This chain joins TRBV3-1 and TRBJ2-6; D not resolved. The sequence was collected from a human donor in good health, serving as a control. The CDR3 DNA is TGTGCCAGCAGCCAAGACTACGGCTTTGCAGGGGCCAACGTCCTGACTTTC. Its protein is CASSQDYGFAGANVLTF.